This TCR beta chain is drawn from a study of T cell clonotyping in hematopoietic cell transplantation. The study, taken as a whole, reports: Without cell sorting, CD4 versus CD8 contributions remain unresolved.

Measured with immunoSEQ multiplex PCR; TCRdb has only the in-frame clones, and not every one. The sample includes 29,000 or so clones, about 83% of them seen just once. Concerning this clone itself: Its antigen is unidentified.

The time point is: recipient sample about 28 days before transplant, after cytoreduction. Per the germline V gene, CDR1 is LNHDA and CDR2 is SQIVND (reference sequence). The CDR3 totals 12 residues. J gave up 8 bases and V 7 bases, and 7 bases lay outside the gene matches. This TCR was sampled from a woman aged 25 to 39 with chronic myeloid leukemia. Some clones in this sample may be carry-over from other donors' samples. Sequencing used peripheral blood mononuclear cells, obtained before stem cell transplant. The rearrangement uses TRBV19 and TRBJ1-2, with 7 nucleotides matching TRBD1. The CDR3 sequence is CASTVGGLGYTF. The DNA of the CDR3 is TGTGCCAGTACGGTAGGGGGCTTGGGCTACACCTTC.